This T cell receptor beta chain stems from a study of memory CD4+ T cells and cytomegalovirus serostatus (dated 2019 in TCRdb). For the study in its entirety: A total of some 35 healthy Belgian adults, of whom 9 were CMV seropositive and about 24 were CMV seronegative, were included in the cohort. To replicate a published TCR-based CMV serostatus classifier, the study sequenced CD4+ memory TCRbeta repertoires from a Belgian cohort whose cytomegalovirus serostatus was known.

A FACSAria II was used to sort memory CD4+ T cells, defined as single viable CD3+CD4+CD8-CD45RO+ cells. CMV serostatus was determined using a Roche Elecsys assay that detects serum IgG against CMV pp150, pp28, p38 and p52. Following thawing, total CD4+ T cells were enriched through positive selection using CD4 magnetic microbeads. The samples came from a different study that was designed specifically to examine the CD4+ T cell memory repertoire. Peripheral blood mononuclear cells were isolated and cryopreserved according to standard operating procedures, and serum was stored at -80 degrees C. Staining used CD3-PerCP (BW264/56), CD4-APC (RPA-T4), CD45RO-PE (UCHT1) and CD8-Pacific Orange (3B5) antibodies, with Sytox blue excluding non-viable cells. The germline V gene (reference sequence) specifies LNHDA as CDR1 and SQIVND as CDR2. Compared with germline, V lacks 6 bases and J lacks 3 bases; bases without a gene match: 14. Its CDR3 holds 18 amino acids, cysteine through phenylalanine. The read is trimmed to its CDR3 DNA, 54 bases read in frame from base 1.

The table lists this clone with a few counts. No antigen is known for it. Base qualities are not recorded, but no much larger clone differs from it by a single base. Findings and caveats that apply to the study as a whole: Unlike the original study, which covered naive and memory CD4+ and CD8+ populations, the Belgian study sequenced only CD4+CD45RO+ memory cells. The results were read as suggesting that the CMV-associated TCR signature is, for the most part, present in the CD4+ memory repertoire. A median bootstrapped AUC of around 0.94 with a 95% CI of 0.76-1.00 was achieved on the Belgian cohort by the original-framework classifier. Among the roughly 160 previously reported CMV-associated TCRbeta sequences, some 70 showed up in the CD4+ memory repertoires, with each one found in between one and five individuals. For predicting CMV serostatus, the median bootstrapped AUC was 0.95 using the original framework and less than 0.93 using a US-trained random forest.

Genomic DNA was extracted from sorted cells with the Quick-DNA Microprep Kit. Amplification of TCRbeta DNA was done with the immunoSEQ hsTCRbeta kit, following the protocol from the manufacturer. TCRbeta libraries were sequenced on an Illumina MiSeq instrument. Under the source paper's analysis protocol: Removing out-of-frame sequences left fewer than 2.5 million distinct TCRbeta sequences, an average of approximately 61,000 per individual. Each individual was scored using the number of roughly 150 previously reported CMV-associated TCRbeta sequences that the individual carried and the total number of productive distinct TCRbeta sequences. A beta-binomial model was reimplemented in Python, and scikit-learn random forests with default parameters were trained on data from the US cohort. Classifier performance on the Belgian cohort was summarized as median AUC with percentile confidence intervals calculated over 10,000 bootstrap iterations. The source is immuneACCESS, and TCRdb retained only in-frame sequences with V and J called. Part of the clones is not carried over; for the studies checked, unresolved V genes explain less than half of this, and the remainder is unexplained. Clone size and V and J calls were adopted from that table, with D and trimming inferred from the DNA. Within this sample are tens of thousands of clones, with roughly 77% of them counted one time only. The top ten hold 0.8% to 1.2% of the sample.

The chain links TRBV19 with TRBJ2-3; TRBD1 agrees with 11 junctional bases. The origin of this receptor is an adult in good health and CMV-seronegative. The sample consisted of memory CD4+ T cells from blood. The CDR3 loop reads CASSLAGFGTGGTDTQYF. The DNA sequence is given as TGTGCCAGTAGCCTAGCAGGATTCGGGACAGGGGGGACAGATACGCAGTATTTT.